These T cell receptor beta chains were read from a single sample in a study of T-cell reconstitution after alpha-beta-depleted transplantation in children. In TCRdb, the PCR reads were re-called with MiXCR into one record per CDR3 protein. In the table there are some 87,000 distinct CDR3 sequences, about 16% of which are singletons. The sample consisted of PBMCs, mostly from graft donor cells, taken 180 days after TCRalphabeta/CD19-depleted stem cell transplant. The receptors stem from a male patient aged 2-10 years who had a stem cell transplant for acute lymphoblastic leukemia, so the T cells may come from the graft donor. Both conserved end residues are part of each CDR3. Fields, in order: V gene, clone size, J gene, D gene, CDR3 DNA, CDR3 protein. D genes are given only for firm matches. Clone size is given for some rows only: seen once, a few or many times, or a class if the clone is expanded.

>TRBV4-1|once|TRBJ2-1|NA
TGCGCCAGCAGCTTATACCAAGGGACTCTCCGGAGCTCCTACAATGAGCAGTTCTTC
CASSLYQGTLRSSYNEQFF
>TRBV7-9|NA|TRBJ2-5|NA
TGTGCCAGCAGCTTTGGCGGGGTCTCGGAGACCCAGTACTTC
CASSFGGVSETQYF
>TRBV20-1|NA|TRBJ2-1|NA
TGCAGTGCTAGAGATCGACCCGGGGAGTACAATGAGCAGTTCTTC
CSARDRPGEYNEQFF
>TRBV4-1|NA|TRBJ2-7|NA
TGCGCCAGCAGCCAAGATCCAGACTGGGGCGAGCAGTACTTC
CASSQDPDWGEQYF
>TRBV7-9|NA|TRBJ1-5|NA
TGTGCCAGCAGCCCACGACTAACAGGGCGGGACAATCAGCCCCAGCATTTT
CASSPRLTGRDNQPQHF
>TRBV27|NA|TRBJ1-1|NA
TGTGCCAGCAGTTTAAGGTCACCGGGACAAATGACTGAAGCTTTCTTT
CASSLRSPGQMTEAFF
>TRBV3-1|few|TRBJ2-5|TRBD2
TGTGCCAGCAGCCAAGAAGTGCGGGGGGTACAAGAGACCCAGTACTTC
CASSQEVRGVQETQYF
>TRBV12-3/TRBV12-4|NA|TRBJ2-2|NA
TGTGCCAGCAGTTTCGGACCGGGTGGGGCCGGGGAGCTGTTTTTT
CASSFGPGGAGELFF
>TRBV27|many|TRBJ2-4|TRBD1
TGTGCCAGCAGTTTATGGATGAGACAGGGGTCGATATCAAACATTCAGTACTTC
CASSLWMRQGSISNIQYF
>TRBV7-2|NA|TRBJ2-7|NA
TGTGCCAGCAGCCCAGGGACTGACCCCTACGAGCAGTACTTC
CASSPGTDPYEQYF